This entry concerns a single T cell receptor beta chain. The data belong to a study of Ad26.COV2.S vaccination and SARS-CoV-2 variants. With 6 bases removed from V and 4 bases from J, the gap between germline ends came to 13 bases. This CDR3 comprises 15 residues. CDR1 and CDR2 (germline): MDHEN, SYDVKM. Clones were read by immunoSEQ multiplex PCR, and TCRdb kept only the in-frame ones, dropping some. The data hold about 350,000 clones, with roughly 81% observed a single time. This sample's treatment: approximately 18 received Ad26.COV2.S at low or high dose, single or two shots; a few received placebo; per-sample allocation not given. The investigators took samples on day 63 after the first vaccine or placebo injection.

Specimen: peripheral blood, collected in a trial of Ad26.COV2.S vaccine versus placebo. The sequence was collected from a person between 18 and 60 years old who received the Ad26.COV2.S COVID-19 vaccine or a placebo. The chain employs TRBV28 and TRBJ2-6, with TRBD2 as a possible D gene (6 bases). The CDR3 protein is CASRYRGSGANVLTF. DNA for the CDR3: TGTGCCAGCAGATATCGGGGGTCCGGGGCCAACGTCCTGACTTTC.